Presented here are 27 T cell receptor beta chains from one specimen sequenced in a study of shared clonotypes between healthy human individuals. Generated by immunoSEQ multiplex PCR, the TCRdb table keeps only in-frame clones and is missing some. This table holds approximately 100,000 clones, about 72% found once. The sequenced sample was memory CD8+ T cells sorted from blood. The subset here: CD45RO+ cells pooled with CCR7-negative TemRA cells. The receptors stem from a woman in her 30s in good health.

This clone was recorded a few times. The V gene is TRBV13, the J gene TRBJ1-2, with D possibly being TRBD1 (6 bases). The germline gives CDR1 PRHDT, CDR2 FYEKMQ (reference sequence). Trimming removed 5 bases at V and 7 bases at J, with 11 bases between. CDR3 length: 12 amino acids. The CDR3 DNA is TGTGCCAGCAGCCCAGGGGAGGGTGGCTACACCTTC. Translation gives CASSPGEGGYTF.

This rearrangement joins TRBV30 to TRBJ2-5; D not resolved. The CDR3 consists of 13 residues. Trimming cost V 0 bases and J 5 bases, with 10 bases left between them. Germline lookup yields CDR1 GTSNPN and CDR2 SVGIG (reference sequence). The CDR3 loop reads CAWSVNGWETQYF. The CDR3 DNA is TGTGCCTGGAGTGTAAATGGATGGGAGACCCAGTACTTC. Based on the CDR3 plus reference TRBV30 and TRBJ2-5, the full variable domain is SQTIHQWPATLVQPVGSPLSLECTVEGTSNPNLYWYRQAAGRGLQLLFYSVGIGQISSEVPQNLSASRPQDRQFILSSKKLLLSDSGFYLCAWSVNGWETQYFGPGTRLLVL.

This rearrangement joins TRBV5-1 to TRBJ2-5, with D possibly matching TRBD2 (5 bases). Trimming took 2 bases from V and 1 from J, leaving 12 bases between them. The CDR3 is 15 residues long. Germline V gives CDR1 SGHRS, CDR2 YFSETQ. The CDR3 sequence is CASSFIGSAQETQYF. The DNA of the CDR3 is TGCGCCAGCAGCTTTATCGGTAGCGCCCAAGAGACCCAGTACTTC.

The chain links TRBV18 to TRBJ2-7; 7 bases fit TRBD1. The J segment lost 6 bases and the V segment lost 2 bases, leaving 4 bases of the junction unmatched. Germline lookup yields CDR1 KGHSH and CDR2 LQKENI. CDR3 length: 13 amino acids. The CDR3 DNA reads TGTGCCAGCTCACCAATTGAGGGGGCCGAGCAGTACTTC. Translated, it gives CASSPIEGAEQYF.

In this sample, this clone turned up a few times. The genes are TRBV6-5 and TRBJ1-1; the D is unclear. Germline values: CDR1 MNHEY, CDR2 SVGAGI. The V gene lost 10 bases and the J gene lost 3 bases, with 6 bases spanning the gap. This CDR3 comprises 10 residues. CDR3 residues: CATGDTEAFF. In DNA, the CDR3 is TGTGCCACCGGAGACACTGAAGCTTTCTTT.

The chain has TRBV10-3 and TRBJ2-7, with D uncertain. The length of the CDR3 is 10 residues. Trimming shortened V by 8 bases and J by 3 bases, and 5 bases separated the two germline ends. Germline V gene lookup returns CDR1 ENHRY and CDR2 SYGVKD. The DNA of the CDR3 is TGTGCCATCGGGGACTACGAGCAGTACTTC. Its translation is CAIGDYEQYF.

A few counts support this clone. For the CDR3, the DNA is TGTGCCAGCAAGTCAGCGGGTGGTGAGCAGTACTTC. It yields the protein CASKSAGGEQYF. V and J are TRBV7-2 and TRBJ2-7, with D tentatively TRBD2 (6 bases). Germline V gene sequence: CDR1 SGHTA, CDR2 FQGNSA. V was cut by 7 bases and J by 7 bases, with 14 bases left in between. The CDR3 runs 12 residues.

Notes on this clone: This sample includes further DNA sequences coding for the same CDR3. V is TRBV4-1 and J is TRBJ2-3, with 7 nucleotides matching TRBD1. The CDR3 runs 15 residues. V lost 4 bases to trimming and J lost 1 base; unmatched junction nucleotides: 5. Germline V gives CDR1 MGHRA, CDR2 YSYEKL. The DNA of the CDR3 is TGCGCCAGCAGCCTACAGGGGCGCGGCACAGATACGCAGTATTTT. It translates to CASSLQGRGTDTQYF.

The count of this clone is one. The chain employs TRBV7-9 and TRBJ2-3; no definite D call. This CDR3 comprises 16 residues. Trimming removed 1 base at V and 2 bases at J, with 13 bases between. Germline V gene sequence: CDR1 SEHNR, CDR2 FQNEAQ (reference sequence). The CDR3 spells CASSLDVRAATDTQYF. The CDR3 nucleotides read TGTGCCAGCAGCTTAGATGTTAGGGCGGCCACAGATACGCAGTATTTT.

The chain uses TRBV18 and TRBJ1-5; D perhaps matches TRBD1 (5 bases). There are 14 residues in the CDR3. Trimming left V 3 bases short and J 0 bases short, with 6 bases between. Germline V lookup: CDR1 KGHSH, CDR2 LQKENI. The CDR3 region has the DNA TGTGCCAGCTCACCGACAGATAGCAATCAGCCCCAGCATTTT. It codes for CASSPTDSNQPQHF.

Of note for this clone: A far larger clone is a single base away, which makes a read error likely. Different DNA sequences within this sample yield the same CDR3. The gene calls are TRBV11-2 and TRBJ2-2, with D possibly matching TRBD2 (6 bases). CDR3 length: 15 residues. Germline loops: CDR1 SGHAT, CDR2 FQNNGV. The germline V and J ends were trimmed by 1 base and 3 bases, with 9 bases remaining between them. The CDR3 sequence is CASSLGRGDTGELFF. The CDR3 nucleotides read TGTGCCAGCAGCTTAGGGCGCGGGGACACCGGGGAGCTGTTTTTT.

The chain carries TRBV5-4 and TRBJ1-2; 9 bases align to TRBD1. This CDR3 has 19 amino acids. Per germline, CDR1 SGHNT and CDR2 YYREEE (reference sequence). V lost 4 bases, J lost 1 base, and 17 bases stayed unmatched. CDR3 in DNA: TGTGCCAGCAGCCGGACCCCTCCGGACAGGGGAGTGGATAACTATGGCTACACCTTC. It translates to CASSRTPPDRGVDNYGYTF. The full variable domain, completed using reference TRBV5-4 and TRBJ1-2, is ETGVTQSPTHLIKTRGQQVTLRCSSQSGHNTVSWYQQALGQGPQFIFQYYREEENGRGNFPPRFSGLQFPNYSSELNVNALELDDSALYLCASSRTPPDRGVDNYGYTFGSGTRLTVV.

The gene calls are TRBV4-1 and TRBJ1-1; no firm D call. This CDR3 region has 11 residues. Germline assignment: CDR1 MGHRA and CDR2 YSYEKL. Between the trimmed V and J ends, which lost 10 bases and 5 bases, there was a span of 11 bases. The CDR3 reads CATKSGTEAFF. CDR3 nucleotide sequence: TGCGCCACAAAGAGTGGGACTGAAGCTTTCTTT.

The V gene is TRBV19, the J gene TRBJ2-7; D remains unclear. There are 14 residues in the CDR3. The germline V gene encodes CDR1 LNHDA and CDR2 SQIVND (reference sequence). V shed 3 bases and J shed 0 bases, with 9 bases lying between them. The CDR3 DNA follows: TGTGCCAGTAGTATCATGGGAAGCTCCTACGAGCAGTACTTC. Its translation is CASSIMGSSYEQYF.

This clone was recorded only once. The chain has TRBV6-4 and TRBJ2-3, with 7 bases that match TRBD1. V gave up 5 bases and J gave up 5 bases; unmatched junction bases: 4. CDR1 and CDR2 (germline): MRHNA, SNTAGT. The CDR3 is 13 residues long. The CDR3 DNA follows: TGTGCCAGCAGTACAGGGGCCGGAGATACGCAGTATTTT. As protein: CASSTGAGDTQYF.

This clone was detected only a few times. V gene TRBV5-6 combines with J gene TRBJ2-7; D gene unclear. The CDR3 totals 14 residues. The germline V gene has CDR1 SGHDT and CDR2 YYEEEE. The germline V and J ends were trimmed by 0 bases and 1 base, with 8 bases remaining between them. This CDR3 is CASSLAGLSYEQYF. The DNA of the CDR3 is TGTGCCAGCAGCTTGGCAGGCCTATCCTACGAGCAGTACTTC.

This chain uses TRBV6-1 with TRBJ2-3, with 8 bases that match TRBD2. With V trimmed by 4 bases and J by 6 bases, 3 bases remained unmatched. Germline V lookup: CDR1 MNHNS, CDR2 SASEGT. The CDR3 contains 13 residues. CDR3 loop: CASSGRLADTQYF. CDR3 in DNA: TGTGCCAGCAGTGGACGACTAGCGGATACGCAGTATTTT.

The chain is built from TRBV6-1 and TRBJ1-3; D gene uncertain. The CDR3 spans 15 residues. V was trimmed by 5 bases and J by 0 bases, leaving 11 bases between them. Germline V CDR1 and CDR2: MNHNS, SASEGT. The CDR3 nucleotides are TGTGCCAGCAGTTGGGTACGGAGCTCTGGAAACACCATATATTTT. Protein product: CASSWVRSSGNTIYF.

This clone occurred a few times. This chain connects TRBV28 to TRBJ2-7, with D perhaps TRBD2 (5 bases). Trimming removed 3 bases at V and 4 bases at J, with 7 bases between. This CDR3 is 12 amino acids long. The germline CDR1 and CDR2 sequences are MDHEN and SYDVKM. Written as DNA, the CDR3 is TGTGCCAGCAGTTTGGGAGCTTACGAGCAGTACTTC. As protein: CASSLGAYEQYF.

The chain employs TRBV7-6 and TRBJ2-6; 9 positions agree with TRBD2. V shed 4 bases and J 0 bases; nucleotides not matched to a gene: 10. CDR1 and CDR2 from the germline V gene are SGHVS and FNYEAQ. The CDR3 has 19 amino acids. The CDR3 bases are TGTGCCAGCAGCTCCCGGCGGGAGGGGGGCGCCTCTGGGGCCAACGTCCTGACTTTC. It yields the protein CASSSRREGGASGANVLTF.

The chain is built from TRBV7-9 and TRBJ2-2; 12 bases are shared with TRBD2. Germline CDR1 and CDR2: SEHNR and FQNEAQ (reference sequence). J lost 3 bases, V lost 5 bases, and 7 bases had no gene match. CDR3 size: 17 residues. In DNA form, the CDR3 reads TGTGCCAGCAGCCCACGACGACTAGCGGGAGACACCGGGGAGCTGTTTTTT. It is translated as CASSPRRLAGDTGELFF.

The chain couples TRBV28 to TRBJ1-2; tentative D call: TRBD1 (5 bases). The CDR3 length is 15 residues. Looked up from germline, CDR1 is MDHEN and CDR2 is SYDVKM. V was cut by 3 bases and J by 5 bases, with 16 bases left in between. The CDR3 region is CASSFPGGAIYGYTF. The CDR3 DNA follows: TGTGCCAGCAGTTTTCCGGGGGGAGCCATTTATGGCTACACCTTC.

V usage is TRBV13 and J usage is TRBJ1-3, with D possibly TRBD1 on 5 matching bases. This CDR3 contains 14 residues. Deletions cut 5 bases from V and 6 bases from J, with 14 bases between. CDR1 and CDR2 from the germline V gene are PRHDT and FYEKMQ (reference sequence). CDR3: CASSNRGGLNTIYF. Here the CDR3 DNA reads TGTGCCAGCAGCAACCGGGGCGGACTAAACACCATATATTTT.

This clone was detected a few times. The chain carries TRBV7-6 and TRBJ2-5, with TRBD1 matching 10 bases. The junction had 7 bases not matched to a gene; V was cut back by 5 bases and J by 4 bases. The germline CDR1 and CDR2 sequences are SGHVS and FNYEAQ. CDR3 size: 15 residues. Here the CDR3 reads CASSATGGGGETQYF. CDR3 coding DNA: TGTGCCAGCAGCGCGACAGGGGGCGGAGGAGAGACCCAGTACTTC.

This clone occurred a few times. The V and J genes are TRBV25-1 and TRBJ2-6; D unclear. The CDR3 runs 15 residues. Germline V CDR1 and CDR2: MGHDK, SYGVNS. V lost 3 bases to trimming and J lost 0 bases, with 6 bases between them. CDR3 nucleotide sequence: TGTGCCAGCAGTGAGTCGGGCTCTGGGGCCAACGTCCTGACTTTC. This codes for CASSESGSGANVLTF. The whole variable domain, filled in from reference TRBV25-1 and TRBJ2-6, reads EADIYQTPRYLVIGTGKKITLECSQTMGHDKMYWYQQDPGMELHLIHYSYGVNSTEKGDLSSESTVSRIRTEHFPLTLESARPSHTSQYLCASSESGSGANVLTFGAGSRLTVL.

This clone was seen once. The chain links TRBV10-2 to TRBJ2-7, with 15 bases identical to TRBD2. V shed 4 bases and J 6 bases; nucleotides not matched to a gene: 4. The CDR3 loop spans 15 amino acids. Germline CDR1 is WSHSY and CDR2 is SAAADI. The CDR3 sequence is CASSGGTSGRSEQYF. CDR3 coding DNA: TGCGCCAGCAGTGGGGGGACTAGCGGGAGGAGCGAGCAGTACTTC.

V gene TRBV27 combines with J gene TRBJ2-7; 9 nucleotides line up with TRBD2. Per the germline V gene, CDR1 is MNHEY and CDR2 is SMNVEV (reference sequence). The CDR3 totals 15 residues. The junction had 5 bases not matched to a gene; V was cut back by 3 bases and J by 2 bases. The CDR3 DNA sequence: TGTGCCAGCAGTTTCATTAGCGGGGGTACCTACGAGCAGTACTTC. Translated: CASSFISGGTYEQYF.